These T cell receptor beta chains were read from a single sample in a study of T-cell reconstitution after alpha-beta-depleted transplantation in children. TCRdb redid the calling of the PCR reads with MiXCR, one entry per CDR3 protein. The sample holds about 210,000 distinct CDR3 sequences; roughly a sixth are singletons and the top ten take around 45%. The specimen was PBMCs, mostly from graft donor cells, collected 360 days after TCRalphabeta/CD19-depleted stem cell transplant. The receptor source for this set is a male patient between 2 and 15 years old who had a stem cell transplant for acute lymphoblastic leukemia, so the T cells may come from the graft donor. The CDR3 runs from the conserved cysteine through the conserved F or W. The D gene is left open where the match is weak. Size is stated for part of the rows, as once, few or many counts, or as a class when the clone is expanded.

d_call j_call clone_size v_call cdr3_nt cdr3_aa
NA TRBJ2-3 NA TRBV7-7 TGTGCCAGCAGCTTAGACCGGGTTGATACGCAGTATTTT CASSLDRVDTQYF
NA TRBJ2-5 many TRBV12-3/TRBV12-4 TGTGCCAGCACCGGAGAAGAGACCCAGTACTTC CASTGEETQYF
NA TRBJ2-3 NA TRBV29-1 TGCAGCGTTAGCTCGGATACGCAGTATTTT CSVSSDTQYF
TRBD1 TRBJ1-3 NA TRBV5-1 TGCGCCAGCAGGGGTGGGACAGCCCCTGGAAACACCATATATTTT CASRGGTAPGNTIYF
TRBD1 TRBJ2-7 NA TRBV2 TGTGCCAGCGGCAGGGGGCTCTACGAGCAGTACTTC CASGRGLYEQYF
TRBD1 TRBJ2-1 NA TRBV5-1 TGCGCCAGCAGCGCGGACAGGGTGGCTGAGCAGTTCTTC CASSADRVAEQFF
TRBD1 TRBJ1-1 few TRBV5-1 TGCGCCAGCAGCTCAGGACAGGGTGAAGCGAGGGGCTTT CASSSGQGEARGF
NA TRBJ2-1 few TRBV6-5 TGTGCCAGCAGTACAATCCGCGCAGGGGATAGCAATGAGCAGTTCTTC CASSTIRAGDSNEQFF
NA TRBJ2-7 NA TRBV27 TGTGCCAGCAGGGGGGGCAACGAGCAGTACTTC CASRGGNEQYF
TRBD1 TRBJ2-2 NA TRBV5-5 TGTGCCAGCAGCCCGGGGACAGCAGCGAACACCGGGGAGCTGTTTTTT CASSPGTAANTGELFF
TRBD1 TRBJ2-3 NA TRBV5-1 TGCGCCAGCAGCCTCTCCGGGACAGGGGGCTCAGATACGCAGTATTTT CASSLSGTGGSDTQYF
NA TRBJ2-3 NA TRBV6-5 TGTGCCAGCAGTTACTCGCAAGTGGTCGGTACAGATACGCAGTATTTT CASSYSQVVGTDTQYF
NA TRBJ1-6 few TRBV7-9 TGTGCCAGCAGCTTAAGCCGACAGTATAATTCACCCCTCCACTTT CASSLSRQYNSPLHF
NA TRBJ2-7 few TRBV20-1 TGCAGTGCTAGAGAGATGGGACTGCTCTACGAGCAGTACTTC CSAREMGLLYEQYF
TRBD1 TRBJ2-2 NA TRBV24-1 TGTGCCATCCGACAGGGGACCGGGGAGCTGTTTTTT CAIRQGTGELFF
TRBD1 TRBJ2-7 few TRBV11-2 TGTGCCAGCAGCTTATACAGGGGTACCTCCTACGAGCAGTACTTC CASSLYRGTSYEQYF
TRBD2 TRBJ2-7 NA TRBV7-2 TGTGCCAGCAGCAGTGCCGGAAGCGGGGGCCCCTACGAGCAGTACTTC CASSSAGSGGPYEQYF
TRBD2 TRBJ2-2 few TRBV20-1 TGCAGTGCTAGAGATCAGGGACTATACGACACCGGGGAGCTGTTTTTT CSARDQGLYDTGELFF
TRBD2 TRBJ2-5 few TRBV7-9 TGTGCCAGCAGCCCCCGATGGGCGGGGGACCAAGAGACCCAGTACTTC CASSPRWAGDQETQYF
TRBD1 TRBJ1-2 many TRBV6-1 TGTGCCAGCACCATACGACAGGGCTACTATGGCTACACCTTC CASTIRQGYYGYTF
NA TRBJ1-2 few TRBV6-6 TGTGCCAGCAGTTATAGCTTGCCGGCAGGGCCTGGCTACACCTTC CASSYSLPAGPGYTF
TRBD2 TRBJ2-5 few TRBV7-2 TGTGCCAGCAGCTCCCTAGCGGGGGTCCCAGAGACCCAGTACTTC CASSSLAGVPETQYF
NA TRBJ1-1 NA TRBV11-1 TGTGCCAGCAGCTTAGCGCGGGTCAGGGGAGGACCCCGGAACACTGAAGCTTTCTTT CASSLARVRGGPRNTEAFF
NA TRBJ1-6 few TRBV30 TGTGCCTGGAGCCCTTGGAGGGACAACTTGAGGGGGAATTCACCCCTCCACTTT CAWSPWRDNLRGNSPLHF
TRBD1 TRBJ1-4 few TRBV5-6 TGTGCCAGCAGCTGGGGACAGGGGTTTGACGAAAAACTGTTTTTT CASSWGQGFDEKLFF
TRBD2 TRBJ2-1 NA TRBV4-2 TGTGCCAGCAGCCAAGTGGGGACTAGCGGGGGAAGTGAGCAGTTCTTC CASSQVGTSGGSEQFF
NA TRBJ1-1 many TRBV27 TGTGCCAGCAGTAATCGGGCAAGAAACACTGAAGCTTTCTTT CASSNRARNTEAFF
TRBD1 TRBJ2-7 NA TRBV10-1 TGCGCCAGCAGTGAGGGCGAACGGACAGGGGGCAGCGAGCAGTACTTC CASSEGERTGGSEQYF
TRBD1 TRBJ1-4 NA TRBV12-3/TRBV12-4 TGTGCCAGCAAGGGGACAGGTGAAGAAAAACTGTTTTTT CASKGTGEEKLFF
TRBD2 TRBJ2-1 NA TRBV20-1 TGCAGTGCTCTGTCCCTAGCGGGGGCCAAATACAATGAGCAGTTCTTC CSALSLAGAKYNEQFF
NA TRBJ2-7 NA TRBV5-6 TGTGCCAGCAGCTTGGGAGGAGGTCTCAGGGCCTACGAGCAGTACTTC CASSLGGGLRAYEQYF